This paragraph covers one TCR beta chain sequence. The CDR3 loop spans 12 amino acids. Trimming removed 4 bases at V and 8 bases at J, with 14 bases between. Germline CDR1 reads GTSNPN; CDR2 reads SVGIG (reference sequence). Profiled with immunoSEQ multiplex PCR; TCRdb holds only in-frame clones, not every one. The repertoire has approximately 180,000 clones, around 81% of them found once; the top ten carry about 12%. This entry is derived from a study of blood T cell repertoires in COVID-19. Turning to the study itself: Acute-phase and convalescent COVID-19 samples originated in the United States, Italy and Spain. The cDNA or gDNA used as material had been derived from T cells, B-cell-depleted T cells, or PBMCs.

Sequenced: peripheral blood. The TCR was taken from a woman older than 75 with COVID-19, enrolled during active disease. J is TRBJ1-2 and V is TRBV30; TRBD1 might be the D (6 bases). The CDR3 DNA sequence: TGTGCCTGGACGGTGGGGGCGGTGGGCTACACCTTC. Translated, it gives CAWTVGAVGYTF.